This TCR beta chain was sequenced for a study of cytomegalovirus exposure and HLA in healthy donors. Study results and limitations: Diagnosis of cytomegalovirus status made by the classifier reportedly showed high specificity and sensitivity.

This CDR3 comprises 16 residues. TCRdb's table, derived via immunoSEQ multiplex PCR, lists solely in-frame clones and lacks some. This sample has 120,000 to 150,000 clones, with around 87% found just once. Regarding this clone: Its target is unknown.

Specimen: PBMCs. V gene TRBV21-1 combines with J gene TRBJ2-7; the D call TRBD1 from the table was never checked on the DNA. TRBV21-1 is a listed pseudogene. The sequence was collected from a man aged 18 to 35 in good health and CMV-seropositive. CDR3 loop: CASIQKTRGTGYEQYF. Here the CDR3 DNA reads TGTGCCAGCATCCAAAAAACGAGGGGGACCGGTTACGAGCAGTACTTC.